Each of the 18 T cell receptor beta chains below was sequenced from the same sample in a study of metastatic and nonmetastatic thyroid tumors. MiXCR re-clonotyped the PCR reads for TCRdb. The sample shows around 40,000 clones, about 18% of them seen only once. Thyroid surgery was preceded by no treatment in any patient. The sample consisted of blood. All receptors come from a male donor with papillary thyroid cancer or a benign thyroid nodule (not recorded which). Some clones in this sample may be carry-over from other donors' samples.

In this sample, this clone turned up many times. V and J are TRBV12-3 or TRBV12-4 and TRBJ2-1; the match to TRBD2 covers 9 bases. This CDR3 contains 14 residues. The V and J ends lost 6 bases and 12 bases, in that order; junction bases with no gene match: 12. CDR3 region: CASRGTSSLNGQFF. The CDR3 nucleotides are TGTGCCAGCAGGGGGACTAGCTCTCTTAACGGGCAGTTCTTC.

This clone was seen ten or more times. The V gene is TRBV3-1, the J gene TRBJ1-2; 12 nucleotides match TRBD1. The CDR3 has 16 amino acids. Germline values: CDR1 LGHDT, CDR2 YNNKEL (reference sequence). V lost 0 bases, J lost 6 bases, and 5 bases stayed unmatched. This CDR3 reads CASSQERDRGLDGYTF. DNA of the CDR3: TGTGCCAGCAGCCAAGAGAGGGACAGGGGGCTAGATGGCTACACCTTC.

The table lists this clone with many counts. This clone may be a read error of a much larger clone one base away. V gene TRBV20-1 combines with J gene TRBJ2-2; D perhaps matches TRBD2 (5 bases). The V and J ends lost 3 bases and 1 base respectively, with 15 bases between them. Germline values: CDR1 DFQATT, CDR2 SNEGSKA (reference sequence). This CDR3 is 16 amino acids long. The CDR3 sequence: CSARPEERWNTGELFF. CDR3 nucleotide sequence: TGCAGTGCTAGGCCCGAGGAGCGGTGGAACACCGGGGAGCTGTTTTTT.

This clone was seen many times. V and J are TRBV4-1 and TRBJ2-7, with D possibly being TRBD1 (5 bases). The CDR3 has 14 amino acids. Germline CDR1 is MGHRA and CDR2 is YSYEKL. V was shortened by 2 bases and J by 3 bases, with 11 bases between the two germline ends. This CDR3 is CASSQQGMNYEQYF. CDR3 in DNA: TGCGCCAGCAGCCAACAGGGTATGAACTACGAGCAGTACTTC.

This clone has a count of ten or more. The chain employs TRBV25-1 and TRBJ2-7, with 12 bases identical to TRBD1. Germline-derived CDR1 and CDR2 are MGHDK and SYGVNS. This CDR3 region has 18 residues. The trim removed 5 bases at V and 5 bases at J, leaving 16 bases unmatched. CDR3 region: CASSSHPTRDRGHHEQYF. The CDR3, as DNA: TGTGCCAGCAGTTCCCACCCAACCCGGGACAGGGGGCACCACGAGCAGTACTTC.

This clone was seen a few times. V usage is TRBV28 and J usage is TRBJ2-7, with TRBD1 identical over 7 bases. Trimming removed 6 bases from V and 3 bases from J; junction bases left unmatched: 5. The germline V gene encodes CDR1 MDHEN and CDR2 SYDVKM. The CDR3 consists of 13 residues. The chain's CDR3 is CASSIDRDYEQYF. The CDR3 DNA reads TGTGCCAGCAGCATTGACAGGGACTACGAGCAGTACTTC.

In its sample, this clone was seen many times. The CDR3 nucleotides are TGTGCCAGCAGGTCCCTCGGTGAAAAACTGTTTTTT. Its translation is CASRSLGEKLFF. The V gene is TRBV12-3 or TRBV12-4, the J gene TRBJ1-4, with unresolved D. This CDR3 is built from 12 residues. The germline V and J ends were trimmed by 6 bases and 7 bases, with 9 bases remaining between them.

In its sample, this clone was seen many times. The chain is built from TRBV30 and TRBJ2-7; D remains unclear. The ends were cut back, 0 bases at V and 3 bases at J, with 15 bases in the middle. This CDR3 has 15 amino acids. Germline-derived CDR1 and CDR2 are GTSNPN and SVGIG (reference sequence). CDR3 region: CAWSVRGPESYEQYF. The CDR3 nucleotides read TGTGCCTGGAGTGTACGTGGGCCCGAGAGCTACGAGCAGTACTTC.

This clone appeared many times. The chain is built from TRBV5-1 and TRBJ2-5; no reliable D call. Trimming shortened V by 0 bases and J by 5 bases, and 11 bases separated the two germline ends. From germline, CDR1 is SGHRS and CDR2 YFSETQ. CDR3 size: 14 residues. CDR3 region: CASSLDIGMETQYF. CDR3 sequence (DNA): TGCGCCAGCAGCTTGGACATCGGTATGGAGACCCAGTACTTC.

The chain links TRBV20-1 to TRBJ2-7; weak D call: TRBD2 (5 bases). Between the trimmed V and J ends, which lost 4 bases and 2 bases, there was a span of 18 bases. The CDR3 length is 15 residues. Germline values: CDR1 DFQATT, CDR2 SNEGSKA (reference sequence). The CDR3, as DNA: TGCAGTGCTAAGCGGCCAACGGGCACCCCCTACGAGCAGTACTTC. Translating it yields CSAKRPTGTPYEQYF.

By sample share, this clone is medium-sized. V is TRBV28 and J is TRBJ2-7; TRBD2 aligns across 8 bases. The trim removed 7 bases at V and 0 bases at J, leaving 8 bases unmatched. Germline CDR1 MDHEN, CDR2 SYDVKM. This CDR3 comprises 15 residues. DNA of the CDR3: TGTGCCAGCATCCCAACGGGGGGGTTCTCCTACGAGCAGTACTTC. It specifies CASIPTGGFSYEQYF.

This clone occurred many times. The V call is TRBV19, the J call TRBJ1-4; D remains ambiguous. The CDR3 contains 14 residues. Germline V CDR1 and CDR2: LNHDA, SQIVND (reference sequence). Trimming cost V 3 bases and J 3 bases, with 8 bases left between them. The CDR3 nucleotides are TGTGCCAGTAGTATTGGTATGGCTAATGAAAAACTGTTTTTT. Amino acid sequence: CASSIGMANEKLFF.

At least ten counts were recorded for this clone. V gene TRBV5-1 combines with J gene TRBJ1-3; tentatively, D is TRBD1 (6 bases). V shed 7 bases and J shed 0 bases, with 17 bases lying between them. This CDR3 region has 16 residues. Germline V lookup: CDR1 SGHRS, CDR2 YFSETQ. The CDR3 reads CASGVESGASGNTIYF. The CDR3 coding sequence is TGCGCCAGCGGGGTTGAGTCGGGGGCCTCTGGAAACACCATATATTTT.

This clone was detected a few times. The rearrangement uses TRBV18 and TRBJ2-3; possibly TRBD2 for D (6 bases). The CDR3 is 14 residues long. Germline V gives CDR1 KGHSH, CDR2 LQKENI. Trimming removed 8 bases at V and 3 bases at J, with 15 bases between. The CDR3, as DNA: TGTGCCAGCCCCCCTATGGGGAGGACAGATACGCAGTATTTT. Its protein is CASPPMGRTDTQYF.

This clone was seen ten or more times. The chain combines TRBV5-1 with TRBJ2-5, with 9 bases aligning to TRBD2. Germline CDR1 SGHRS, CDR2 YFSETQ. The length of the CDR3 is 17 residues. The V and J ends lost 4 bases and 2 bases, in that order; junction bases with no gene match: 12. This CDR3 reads CASSKEGVSGGQETQYF. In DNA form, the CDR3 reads TGCGCCAGCAGCAAGGAGGGTGTTAGCGGGGGTCAAGAGACCCAGTACTTC.

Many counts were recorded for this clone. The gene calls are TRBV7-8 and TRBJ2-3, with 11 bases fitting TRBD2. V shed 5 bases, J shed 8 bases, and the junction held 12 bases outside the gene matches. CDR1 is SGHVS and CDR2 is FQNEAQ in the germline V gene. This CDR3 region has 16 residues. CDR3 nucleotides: TGTGCCAGCAGCCCCGGGGTAGCGGGGGGGCCTGGTACGCAGTATTTT. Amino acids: CASSPGVAGGPGTQYF. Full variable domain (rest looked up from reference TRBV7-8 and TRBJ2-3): GAGVSQSPRYKVAKRGQDVALRCDPISGHVSLFWYQQALGQGPEFLTYFQNEAQLDKSGLPSDRFFAERPEGSVSTLKIQRTQQEDSAVYLCASSPGVAGGPGTQYFGPGTRLTVL.

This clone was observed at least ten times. The CDR3 DNA reads TGTGCCAGCAGTCCCTCAACAGGGGTAGGGGAAGAGACCCAGTACTTC. This codes for CASSPSTGVGEETQYF. The V call is TRBV27, the J call TRBJ2-5; the match to TRBD1 covers 7 bases. The CDR3 runs to 16 residues. Germline V gene data show CDR1 as MNHEY and CDR2 as SMNVEV (reference sequence). V lost 5 bases to trimming and J lost 3 bases; unmatched junction nucleotides: 12.

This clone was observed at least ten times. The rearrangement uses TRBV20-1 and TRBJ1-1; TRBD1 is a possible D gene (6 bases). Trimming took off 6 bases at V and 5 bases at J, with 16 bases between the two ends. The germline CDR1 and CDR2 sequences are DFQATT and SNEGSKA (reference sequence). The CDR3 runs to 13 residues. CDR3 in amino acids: CSAGEGGRTEAFF. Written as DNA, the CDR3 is TGCAGTGCGGGCGAAGGGGGTAGGACTGAAGCTTTCTTT.